These 5 T cell receptor beta chains were all obtained from the same sample, sequenced in a study of T cell changes during pregnancy in multiple sclerosis. The table came from immunoSEQ multiplex PCR; TCRdb's copy has only in-frame clones and leaves some out. Of tens of thousands of clones in the sample, roughly nine tenths were seen once. This specimen consisted of CD4+ T cells from peripheral blood mononuclear cells, obtained in the third trimester of pregnancy. The receptors derive from a female donor in good health, enrolled as a control in a pregnancy study.

The gene calls are TRBV4-3 and TRBJ2-3; 7 bases are shared with TRBD2. CDR3 length equals 15 residues. Germline CDR1 and CDR2: LGHNA and YSLEER. V was clipped by 1 base and J by 2 bases; unmatched bases: 3. The chain's CDR3 is CASSQGGGSTDTQYF. The DNA for the CDR3 is TGCGCCAGCAGCCAAGGGGGGGGGTCCACAGATACGCAGTATTTT.

This sequence joins TRBV7-8 and TRBJ1-1; TRBD1 aligns across 8 bases. CDR3 size: 14 residues. CDR1 is SGHVS and CDR2 is FQNEAQ in the germline V gene. Trimming took 7 bases from V and 4 from J; bases not matched to a gene: 8. CDR3 sequence: CASTEDRVGTEAFF. CDR3 coding DNA: TGTGCCAGCACCGAGGACAGGGTTGGCACTGAAGCTTTCTTT.

The CDR3 is CASSLTSQGAYTGELFF. The CDR3 DNA is TGTGCCAGCAGCTTAACTTCGCAGGGGGCCTACACCGGGGAGCTGTTTTTT. The chain recombines TRBV7-3 with TRBJ2-2; 8 positions match TRBD1. V was clipped by 0 bases and J by 3 bases; unmatched bases: 6. The CDR3 has 17 amino acids. The germline gives CDR1 SGHTA, CDR2 FQGTGA.

V and J are TRBV5-6 and TRBJ2-1; D might be TRBD2 (6 bases). From germline, CDR1 is SGHDT and CDR2 YYEEEE. V lost 2 bases and J lost 6, with 9 bases in between. The CDR3 covers 13 residues. The CDR3 coding sequence is TGTGCCAGCAGCTTTCCGGGGGTCAATGAGCAGTTCTTC. Translating it yields CASSFPGVNEQFF.

The gene calls are TRBV2 and TRBJ1-2, with D possibly being TRBD1 (6 bases). The CDR3 has 12 residues. V was cut by 6 bases and J by 8 bases, with 13 bases left in between. Germline values: CDR1 SNHLY, CDR2 FYNNEI. The CDR3 sequence is CASRDRQDGYTF. The CDR3 DNA reads TGTGCCAGCAGAGATAGACAGGACGGCTACACCTTC. Drawing the rest from reference TRBV2 and TRBJ1-2, the complete variable domain is EPEVTQTPSHQVTQMGQEVILRCVPISNHLYFYWYRQILGQKVEFLVSFYNNEISEKSEIFDDQFSVERPDGSNFTLKIRSTKLEDSAMYFCASRDRQDGYTFGSGTRLTVV.